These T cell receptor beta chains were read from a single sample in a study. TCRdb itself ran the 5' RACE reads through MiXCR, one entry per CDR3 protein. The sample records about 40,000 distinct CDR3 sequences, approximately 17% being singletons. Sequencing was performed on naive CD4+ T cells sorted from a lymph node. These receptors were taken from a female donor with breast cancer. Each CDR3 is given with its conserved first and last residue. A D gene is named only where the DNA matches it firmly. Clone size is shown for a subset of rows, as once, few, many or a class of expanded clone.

CDR3 DNA: TGCGCCAGCAGCTTGTACCCCGGGACAGGGAACAATGAGCAGTTCTTC
CDR3 protein: CASSLYPGTGNNEQFF
V gene: TRBV5-1
J gene: TRBJ2-1
D gene: TRBD1
clone size: many

CDR3 DNA: TGTGCCAGCAGGGGCGGCGGGACCCAGTACTTC
CDR3 protein: CASRGGGTQYF
V gene: TRBV6-5
J gene: TRBJ2-5
D gene: NA
clone size: many

CDR3 DNA: TGCGCCAGCAGCAAGCTAGCGGACACAGATACGCAGTATTTT
CDR3 protein: CASSKLADTDTQYF
V gene: TRBV5-1
J gene: TRBJ2-3
D gene: TRBD2
clone size: NA

CDR3 DNA: TGTGCCAGCAGCTTAGATCCGGGGAAATTTTCACCCCTCCACTTT
CDR3 protein: CASSLDPGKFSPLHF
V gene: TRBV7-8
J gene: TRBJ1-6
D gene: NA
clone size: few

CDR3 DNA: TGCGCCAGCAGCGAAACGTGGCTAGCGGGGTTCAATGAGCAGTCCTTC
CDR3 protein: CASSETWLAGFNEQSF
V gene: TRBV4-3
J gene: TRBJ2-1
D gene: TRBD2
clone size: NA

CDR3 DNA: TGTGCCAGCAGCCCCCCGACAGGGGGTTACGAGCAGTACTTC
CDR3 protein: CASSPPTGGYEQYF
V gene: TRBV6-6
J gene: TRBJ2-7
D gene: TRBD1
clone size: few

CDR3 DNA: TGCGCCAGCAGCAAGGGACAGGGCCAAGAGACCCAGTACTTC
CDR3 protein: CASSKGQGQETQYF
V gene: TRBV5-1
J gene: TRBJ2-5
D gene: TRBD1
clone size: NA

CDR3 DNA: TGCGCCAGCAGCTTGGTGGCAGGGGGACCTAACACAGATACGCAGTATTTT
CDR3 protein: CASSLVAGGPNTDTQYF
V gene: TRBV5-1
J gene: TRBJ2-3
D gene: TRBD1
clone size: NA

CDR3 DNA: TGTGCCAGCAGCTCCTATTTAGGAGATACGCAGTATTTT
CDR3 protein: CASSSYLGDTQYF
V gene: TRBV7-3
J gene: TRBJ2-3
D gene: NA
clone size: many

CDR3 DNA: TGTGCCAGCAGCTCCAGTCGCCGGGTGGACCTCTATGGCTACACCTTC
CDR3 protein: CASSSSRRVDLYGYTF
V gene: TRBV7-2
J gene: TRBJ1-2
D gene: NA
clone size: many

CDR3 DNA: TGTGCCAGCAGCCAAGGGTCCGGGACAGCTAATGAAAAACTGTTTTTT
CDR3 protein: CASSQGSGTANEKLFF
V gene: TRBV9
J gene: TRBJ1-4
D gene: TRBD1
clone size: NA

CDR3 DNA: TGTGCCAGCAGCCGCCGGGCCGAAAATTCACCCCTCCACTTT
CDR3 protein: CASSRRAENSPLHF
V gene: TRBV6-2/TRBV6-3
J gene: TRBJ1-6
D gene: NA
clone size: many

CDR3 DNA: TGCGCCAGCAGCCAAGACCGACAGGGCATTCAATATTTT
CDR3 protein: CASSQDRQGIQYF
V gene: TRBV4-1
J gene: TRBJ1-3
D gene: TRBD1
clone size: few

CDR3 DNA: TGCAGTGCTAGACGGACAGGGGGGGGCAATCAGCCCCAGCATTTT
CDR3 protein: CSARRTGGGNQPQHF
V gene: TRBV20-1
J gene: TRBJ1-5
D gene: TRBD1
clone size: NA

CDR3 DNA: TGTGCCACCCGGCCCACCGGAGGAAACACCATATATTTT
CDR3 protein: CATRPTGGNTIYF
V gene: TRBV24-1
J gene: TRBJ1-3
D gene: NA
clone size: few

CDR3 DNA: TGTGCCAGCAACAGACAGACAGGGCTTAGGTTCTTC
CDR3 protein: CASNRQTGLRFF
V gene: TRBV2
J gene: TRBJ2-1
D gene: TRBD1
clone size: many

CDR3 DNA: TGTGCCAGCAGCTTATCATTGGGGCATGGCTACACCTTC
CDR3 protein: CASSLSLGHGYTF
V gene: TRBV7-2
J gene: TRBJ1-2
D gene: NA
clone size: many

CDR3 DNA: TGTGCCAGCAGCGCCCGACAGGGAATTCTCTACAATGAGCAGTTCTTC
CDR3 protein: CASSARQGILYNEQFF
V gene: TRBV5-5
J gene: TRBJ2-1
D gene: TRBD1
clone size: NA

CDR3 DNA: TGCAGTGCCGATCCGGACAGCAGCTCCTACGAGCAGTACTTC
CDR3 protein: CSADPDSSSYEQYF
V gene: TRBV20-1
J gene: TRBJ2-7
D gene: NA
clone size: NA

CDR3 DNA: TGTGCCAGCAGCCCTTATGAGGGAAATGAGCAGTTCTTC
CDR3 protein: CASSPYEGNEQFF
V gene: TRBV7-3
J gene: TRBJ2-1
D gene: NA
clone size: few

CDR3 DNA: TGCAGTGCTAATTCGGGGGCGAGATCCGAGACCCAGTACTTC
CDR3 protein: CSANSGARSETQYF
V gene: TRBV20-1
J gene: TRBJ2-5
D gene: NA
clone size: NA

CDR3 DNA: TGTGCCAGCAGCCCTCCCATGGGGGGTGGAAACACCATATATTTT
CDR3 protein: CASSPPMGGGNTIYF
V gene: TRBV9
J gene: TRBJ1-3
D gene: NA
clone size: NA

CDR3 DNA: TGTGCCAGCAGCGCGCGTAGCGGGAGTAACACCGGGGAGCTGTTTTTT
CDR3 protein: CASSARSGSNTGELFF
V gene: TRBV9
J gene: TRBJ2-2
D gene: TRBD2
clone size: NA

CDR3 DNA: TGCAGTGCTAGGCCCCCGACGAGCGGGGCCTACAATGAGCAGTTCTTC
CDR3 protein: CSARPPTSGAYNEQFF
V gene: TRBV20-1
J gene: TRBJ2-1
D gene: TRBD2
clone size: NA

CDR3 DNA: TGTGCCAGCTCACCACGAGAGGTCCGAAACAATGAGCAGTTCTTC
CDR3 protein: CASSPREVRNNEQFF
V gene: TRBV18
J gene: TRBJ2-1
D gene: NA
clone size: many

CDR3 DNA: TGTGCCAGCAGCTTAACGGGACAGGGTGAAAAACTGTTTTTT
CDR3 protein: CASSLTGQGEKLFF
V gene: TRBV7-6
J gene: TRBJ1-4
D gene: TRBD1
clone size: NA

CDR3 DNA: TGTGCCAGCAGCTTAGGATCAGGCCCCGGAAACACCATATATTTT
CDR3 protein: CASSLGSGPGNTIYF
V gene: TRBV7-2
J gene: TRBJ1-3
D gene: NA
clone size: few

CDR3 DNA: TGTGCCAGCAGCGCATTTTCAGGGGGCGGAAGGGGGGACACTGAAGCTTTCTTT
CDR3 protein: CASSAFSGGGRGDTEAFF
V gene: TRBV9
J gene: TRBJ1-1
D gene: TRBD1
clone size: few

CDR3 DNA: TGTGCCAGCAGCTTAGTAACCAATGAGCAGTTCTTC
CDR3 protein: CASSLVTNEQFF
V gene: TRBV7-2
J gene: TRBJ2-1
D gene: NA
clone size: NA